A single sample is the source of the 26 T cell receptor beta chains below, sequenced in a study of shared clonotypes between healthy human individuals (TCRdb year 2020). The library relied on the immunoSEQ multiplex PCR assay. Sourced from immuneACCESS, this table was stored by TCRdb with only in-frame sequences that have V and J called. A share of the clones is absent; for the studies checked, an unresolved V gene accounts for under half, and the remainder has no known explanation. Recorded for this sample are roughly 2,500,000 clones; approximately 94% of them occurred a single time. The ten largest clones capture 0.36% of the sample. Source material: naive CD4+ T cells from PBMCs. This specimen's cell subset or site label, interpreted: CD45RA+ positively selected. Receptor source: a man aged 18 to 30 in good health. Some clones in this sample may be carry-over from other donors' samples.

Of note for this clone: The same CDR3 arises from other DNA sequences in this sample as well. The V call is TRBV5-1, the J call TRBJ2-7, with D perhaps matching TRBD1 (6 bases). Germline values: CDR1 SGHRS, CDR2 YFSETQ. Deletions cut 3 bases from V and 4 bases from J, with 14 bases between. There are 14 residues in the CDR3. CDR3 amino acids: CASSSSAGAYEQYF. Written as DNA, the CDR3 is TGCGCCAGCAGCTCTTCCGCAGGGGCGTACGAGCAGTACTTC.

The chain couples TRBV5-6 to TRBJ2-7; D may be TRBD1 or TRBD2 (6 bases each). The CDR3 extends over 14 amino acids. The V gene's germline CDR1 is SGHDT and CDR2 YYEEEE. Trimming took off 4 bases at V and 6 bases at J, with 17 bases between the two ends. CDR3 coding DNA: TGTGCCAGCAGCCCCCGGGGGCTTCGGGCCGAGCAGTACTTC. It codes for CASSPRGLRAEQYF.

Turning to this clone: This same CDR3 is encoded by further DNA sequences in the sample. V gene TRBV2 combines with J gene TRBJ1-2; D call uncertain. Germline V gives CDR1 SNHLY, CDR2 FYNNEI. The CDR3 totals 11 residues. The V end lost 5 bases, the J end lost 4 bases, and 5 bases lay between the germline ends. The CDR3 DNA follows: TGTGCCAGCAGTCCTTCCTATGGCTACACCTTC. Translation: CASSPSYGYTF.

In regard to this clone: Other DNA sequences of this sample code for an identical CDR3. The chain couples TRBV18 to TRBJ2-2, with 14 bases matching TRBD2. Germline values: CDR1 KGHSH, CDR2 LQKENI. V shed 3 bases, J shed 6 bases, and the junction held 0 bases outside the gene matches. The CDR3 loop spans 15 amino acids. The CDR3 loop reads CASSPGLAGAGELFF. As DNA, the CDR3 is TGTGCCAGCTCACCGGGACTAGCGGGAGCCGGGGAGCTGTTTTTT.

This clone has only one observation. The chain couples TRBV6-4 to TRBJ2-5; tentative D call: TRBD2 (6 bases). Between the trimmed V and J ends, which lost 1 base and 6 bases, there was a span of 12 bases. Germline V CDR1 and CDR2: MRHNA, SNTAGT. The CDR3 loop spans 14 amino acids. Written as DNA, the CDR3 is TGTGCCAGCAGTGACTTCGTAGGGAGGAAGACCCAGTACTTC. Amino acids: CASSDFVGRKTQYF.

The chain joins TRBV6-6 to TRBJ1-1; the D gene is possibly TRBD1 (5 bases). Per germline, CDR1 MNHNY and CDR2 SVGAGI (reference sequence). V shed 2 bases and J shed 1 base, with 14 bases lying between them. The CDR3 is 16 amino acids. This CDR3 is CASSYALGGENTEAFF. The CDR3 DNA reads TGTGCCAGCAGTTACGCGCTCGGGGGGGAGAACACTGAAGCTTTCTTT.

The V gene is TRBV6-5, the J gene TRBJ2-7; 10 nucleotides line up with TRBD1. Germline V lookup: CDR1 MNHEY, CDR2 SVGAGI. CDR3 length: 14 residues. V lost 6 bases and J lost 4; bases outside the gene matches: 6. This CDR3 is CASSRGTGDYEQYF. CDR3 DNA: TGTGCCAGCAGCAGAGGGACAGGGGATTACGAGCAGTACTTC.

The V gene is TRBV28, the J gene TRBJ2-2, with 8 bases aligning to TRBD1. CDR1 and CDR2 (germline): MDHEN, SYDVKM. The V segment lost 7 bases and the J segment 3 bases; nucleotides outside the gene matches: 4. This CDR3 has 14 residues. The CDR3 nucleotides are TGTGCCAGCAAATGGGGACAGGACACCGGGGAGCTGTTTTTT. It encodes CASKWGQDTGELFF.

The chain recombines TRBV12-5 with TRBJ2-2; 8 nucleotides line up with TRBD2. The CDR3 covers 16 residues. With 1 base clipped from V and 4 bases from J, the junction kept 5 bases outside the gene matches. Germline V gene sequence: CDR1 LGHNT, CDR2 FRNRAP. The CDR3 reads CASGLADGRGTGELFF. DNA of the CDR3: TGTGCTAGTGGTTTGGCTGACGGGAGGGGCACCGGGGAGCTGTTTTTT.

The chain combines TRBV5-4 with TRBJ2-1; D might be TRBD1 (6 bases). V was clipped by 4 bases and J by 6 bases, with 26 bases between them. Per germline, CDR1 SGHNT and CDR2 YYREEE (reference sequence). The CDR3 loop spans 18 amino acids. The CDR3 bases are TGTGCCAGCAGCCCACCGGGACAACCAAGTTATCAGTTCAATGAGCAGTTCTTC. Its protein is CASSPPGQPSYQFNEQFF.

This clone was seen just once. This chain connects TRBV5-1 to TRBJ2-3; 9 nucleotides agree with TRBD2. There are 19 residues in the CDR3. Germline CDR1 SGHRS, CDR2 YFSETQ. The trim removed 4 bases at V and 0 bases at J, leaving 15 bases unmatched. CDR3 residues: CASSTRPGLAELSTDTQYF. In DNA, the CDR3 is TGCGCCAGCAGCACCCGACCGGGACTAGCTGAGCTTAGCACAGATACGCAGTATTTT.

The chain is built from TRBV9 and TRBJ2-7, with D perhaps matching TRBD2 (7 bases). V lost 0 bases and J 3 bases, leaving 16 bases between the germline ends. The CDR3 is made up of 16 amino acids. Looked up from germline, CDR1 is SGDLS and CDR2 is YYNGEE. The CDR3 loop is CASSVDSGTTLYEQYF. CDR3 DNA sequence: TGTGCCAGCAGCGTAGACAGCGGGACAACTCTCTACGAGCAGTACTTC.

This clone came up many times. Other nucleotide sequences in the sample specify the same CDR3. This chain joins TRBV5-1 and TRBJ2-5; no clear D gene. The CDR3 has 11 residues. Trimming removed 3 bases from V and 1 base from J, with 1 base in between. Per the germline V gene, CDR1 is SGHRS and CDR2 is YFSETQ. For the CDR3, the DNA is TGCGCCAGCAGCTCCCAAGAGACCCAGTACTTC. The encoded protein is CASSSQETQYF.

CDR3 in amino acids: CASGDREQFF. CDR3 coding DNA: TGTGCCAGCGGAGACAGGGAGCAGTTCTTC. The V call is TRBV13, the J call TRBJ2-1, with D maybe TRBD1 (6 bases). This CDR3 is 10 amino acids long. V dropped 8 bases and J dropped 10 bases, with 9 bases sitting between them. CDR1 PRHDT and CDR2 FYEKMQ come from the germline V gene (reference sequence).

The chain couples TRBV19 to TRBJ1-5, with D possibly matching TRBD1 (5 bases). V lost 8 bases and J 4 bases, leaving 12 bases between the germline ends. CDR1 LNHDA and CDR2 SQIVND come from the germline V gene (reference sequence). The CDR3 totals 13 residues. For the CDR3, the DNA is TGTGCCAGTCAGGGCACGCGGAATCAGCCCCAGCATTTT. It encodes CASQGTRNQPQHF.

This sequence joins TRBV4-2 and TRBJ2-2, with 11 bases lining up with TRBD2. The CDR3 is 16 amino acids. After removal of 3 bases from V and 5 bases from J, the junction contained 5 bases not matched to a gene. The germline V gene has CDR1 LGHNA and CDR2 YNFKEQ. CDR3 coding DNA: TGTGCCAGCAGCCACATCGTAGCGGGAGGGACCGGGGAGCTGTTTTTT. Protein product: CASSHIVAGGTGELFF.

V and J are TRBV6-6 and TRBJ2-5; D is undetermined. Germline V gives CDR1 MNHNY, CDR2 SVGAGI (reference sequence). The CDR3 is 13 residues long. V was trimmed by 4 bases and J by 7 bases, leaving 13 bases between them. For the CDR3, the DNA is TGTGCCAGCAGTTCCGTCCAGGATCTGACCCAGTACTTC. Translating gives CASSSVQDLTQYF.

The rearrangement uses TRBV5-1 and TRBJ2-2, with TRBD2 identical over 10 bases. The germline V gene encodes CDR1 SGHRS and CDR2 YFSETQ. Unmatched junction bases numbered 7, after V lost 4 bases and J lost 1 base. This CDR3 region has 17 residues. The CDR3 DNA follows: TGCGCCAGCAGCAGGACTAGCGGTTCTGTGAACACCGGGGAGCTGTTTTTT. Amino acids: CASSRTSGSVNTGELFF. The complete variable domain, with remaining parts taken from reference TRBV5-1 and TRBJ2-2, reads KAGVTQTPRYLIKTRGQQVTLSCSPISGHRSVSWYQQTPGQGLQFLFEYFSETQRNKGNFPGRFSGRQFSNSRSEMNVSTLELGDSALYLCASSRTSGSVNTGELFFGEGSRLTVL.

The chain employs TRBV7-3 and TRBJ2-7; 13 bases fit TRBD2. This CDR3 comprises 14 residues. The germline V gene encodes CDR1 SGHTA and CDR2 FQGTGA. J gave up 3 bases and V 5 bases, and 1 base lay outside the gene matches. CDR3 loop: CASSRLAGGYEQYF. The CDR3 DNA is TGTGCCAGCAGCCGACTAGCGGGAGGCTACGAGCAGTACTTC.

The chain combines TRBV9 with TRBJ2-5; 7 bases align to TRBD1. The CDR3 totals 15 residues. Trimming removed 0 bases from V and 5 bases from J; junction bases left unmatched: 7. The germline gives CDR1 SGDLS, CDR2 YYNGEE. CDR3 in amino acids: CASSVGQGVGETQYF. CDR3 nucleotides: TGTGCCAGCAGCGTAGGACAGGGCGTCGGGGAGACCCAGTACTTC.

The chain carries TRBV5-1 and TRBJ2-1, with a weak D call TRBD2 (5 bases). V shed 2 bases and J shed 7 bases, with 10 bases lying between them. This CDR3 is built from 13 residues. Germline loops: CDR1 SGHRS, CDR2 YFSETQ. The CDR3: CASSFGPGNEQFF. CDR3 DNA sequence: TGCGCCAGCAGCTTCGGTCCGGGGAATGAGCAGTTCTTC.

The V call is TRBV4-1, the J call TRBJ2-1; 14 bases fit TRBD2. The CDR3 contains 17 residues. In germline, CDR1 is MGHRA, CDR2 YSYEKL. Trimming cost V 5 bases and J 8 bases; bases outside gene matches: 11. Written as DNA, the CDR3 is TGCGCCAGCAGCACCCGACTAGCGGGAGGGTTGGATGATGAGCAGTTCTTC. Translation: CASSTRLAGGLDDEQFF.

This chain links TRBV28 with TRBJ1-1, with D possibly TRBD1 on 5 matching bases. Per the germline V gene, CDR1 is MDHEN and CDR2 is SYDVKM. The CDR3 has 13 residues. Trimming shortened V by 3 bases and J by 4 bases, and 9 bases separated the two germline ends. Here the CDR3 DNA reads TGTGCCAGCAGTTTCGGGAGGGGCACTGAAGCTTTCTTT. Amino acids: CASSFGRGTEAFF. Supplemented by reference TRBV28 and TRBJ1-1, the full variable domain reads DVKVTQSSRYLVKRTGEKVFLECVQDMDHENMFWYRQDPGLGLRLIYFSYDVKMKEKGDIPEGYSVSREKKERFSLILESASTNQTSMYLCASSFGRGTEAFFGQGTRLTVV.

The chain has TRBV12-5 and TRBJ2-1; either TRBD1 or TRBD2 may fit D (5 bases each). The CDR3 spans 12 residues. The germline V gene has CDR1 LGHNT and CDR2 FRNRAP. V lost 7 bases and J 9 bases, leaving 13 bases between the germline ends. The CDR3: CASAPSGGEQFF. DNA for the CDR3: TGTGCTAGTGCCCCCAGTGGGGGTGAGCAGTTCTTC.

V usage is TRBV2 and J usage is TRBJ2-5, with a tentative D call TRBD1 (6 bases). Germline V CDR1 and CDR2: SNHLY, FYNNEI. There are 15 residues in the CDR3. V lost 6 bases, J lost 2 bases, and 16 bases lay in between. This CDR3 is CASRNVGTSQETQYF. The DNA of the CDR3 is TGTGCCAGCAGGAACGTGGGGACATCTCAAGAGACCCAGTACTTC.

The chain uses TRBV27 and TRBJ2-7; weak D call: TRBD1 (5 bases). The germline V gene has CDR1 MNHEY and CDR2 SMNVEV (reference sequence). This CDR3 is built from 16 residues. V was cut by 6 bases and J by 3 bases, with 21 bases left in between. CDR3 loop: CASSRFGLGDSYEQYF. CDR3 DNA sequence: TGTGCCAGCAGCCGGTTCGGGCTCGGAGACAGCTACGAGCAGTACTTC.